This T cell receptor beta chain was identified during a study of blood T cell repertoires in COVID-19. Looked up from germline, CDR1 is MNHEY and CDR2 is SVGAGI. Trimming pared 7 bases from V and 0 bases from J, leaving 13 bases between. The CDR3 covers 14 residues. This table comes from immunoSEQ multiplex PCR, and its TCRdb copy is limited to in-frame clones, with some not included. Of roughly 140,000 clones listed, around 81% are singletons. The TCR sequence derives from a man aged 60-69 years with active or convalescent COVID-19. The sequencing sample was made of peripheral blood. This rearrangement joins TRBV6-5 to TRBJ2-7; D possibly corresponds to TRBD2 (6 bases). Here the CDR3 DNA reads TGTGCCAGCAAGCCTCGGGGGACCTCCTACGAGCAGTACTTC. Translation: CASKPRGTSYEQYF.